This record covers a single T cell receptor beta chain. The antigen remains undetermined. This specimen belongs to a study of early T cells in non-severe SARS-CoV-2 infection. For the study at large: Sequenced material consisted of bulk RNA (from unsorted whole blood), and chains were unpaired.

The TCR library protocol attached unique molecular identifiers to the individual cDNA molecules. TCRdb itself ran the 5' RACE reads through MiXCR, one entry per CDR3 protein. The table has about 72,000 distinct CDR3 sequences, roughly a tenth seen once. Study-wide results and caveats: Anti-spike CD8 responses were favored by VDJdb matching, which missed private and CD4 specificities.

CDR3 length equals 16 residues. Germline CDR1 is LGHDT and CDR2 is YNNKEL (reference sequence). V was clipped by 3 bases and J by 6 bases; unmatched bases: 12. This chain links TRBV3-1 with TRBJ2-7; 9 nucleotides line up with TRBD1. The sample was whole blood, taken at baseline. This clonotype was sampled from an adult who was a healthcare worker with PCR-confirmed SARS-CoV-2 infection or an uninfected control (not recorded which). CDR3 region: CASSHRLGQGYLEQYF. CDR3 nucleotides: TGTGCCAGCAGCCACCGGCTGGGACAGGGTTATCTCGAGCAGTACTTC.